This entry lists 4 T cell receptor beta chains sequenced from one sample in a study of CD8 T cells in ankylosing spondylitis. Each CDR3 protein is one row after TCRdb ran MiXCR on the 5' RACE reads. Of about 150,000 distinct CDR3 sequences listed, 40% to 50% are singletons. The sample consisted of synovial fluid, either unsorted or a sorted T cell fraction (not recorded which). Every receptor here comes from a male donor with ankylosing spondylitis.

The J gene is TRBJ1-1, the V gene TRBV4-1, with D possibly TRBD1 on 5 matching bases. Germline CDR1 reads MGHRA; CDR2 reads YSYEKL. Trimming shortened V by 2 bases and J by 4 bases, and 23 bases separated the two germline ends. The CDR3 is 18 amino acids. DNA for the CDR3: TGCGCCAGCAGCCAACTACCGGACATTTTCGGCTCGCGCACTGAAGCTTTCTTT. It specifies CASSQLPDIFGSRTEAFF.

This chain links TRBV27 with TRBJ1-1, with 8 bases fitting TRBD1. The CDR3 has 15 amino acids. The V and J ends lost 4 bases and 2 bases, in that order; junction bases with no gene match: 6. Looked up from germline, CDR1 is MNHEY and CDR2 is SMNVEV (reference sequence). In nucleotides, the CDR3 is TGTGCCAGCAGTTCCCCGACAGGGGACAACACTGAAGCTTTCTTT. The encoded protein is CASSSPTGDNTEAFF.

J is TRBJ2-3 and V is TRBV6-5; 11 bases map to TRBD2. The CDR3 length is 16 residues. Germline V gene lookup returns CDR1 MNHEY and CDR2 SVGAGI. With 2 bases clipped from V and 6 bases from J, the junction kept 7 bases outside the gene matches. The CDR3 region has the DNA TGTGCCAGCAGTTACGAGATTAGCGGGGGGGGGGATACGCAGTATTTT. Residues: CASSYEISGGGDTQYF.

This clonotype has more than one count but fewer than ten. CDR3 residues: CASSWAFPSPHEQFF. The CDR3 coding sequence is TGCGCCAGCAGCTGGGCCTTCCCTAGCCCCCATGAGCAGTTCTTC. J is TRBJ2-1 and V is TRBV5-1; possible D gene TRBD2, 5 bases. From germline, CDR1 is SGHRS and CDR2 YFSETQ. This CDR3 is built from 15 residues. V was clipped by 3 bases and J by 8 bases, with 18 bases between them.